A single sample is the source of the 28 T cell receptor beta chains below, sequenced in a study of T cell clonality in common variable immunodeficiency. This table comes from immunoSEQ multiplex PCR, and its TCRdb copy is limited to in-frame clones, with some not included. In total the sample includes some 80,000 clones, none of them seen once. Material: peripheral blood mononuclear cells. The receptor set was obtained from a person aged 18 to 69 in good health.

This clone was seen at least ten times. Read coverage stops 3 residues before the CDR3 terminus; the germline J gene supplies the remainder. The chain joins TRBV20-1 to TRBJ2-3, with D possibly TRBD2 on 6 matching bases. The CDR3 length is 12 residues. V shed 8 bases and J shed 1 base, with 10 bases lying between them. Per germline, CDR1 DFQATT and CDR2 SNEGSKA (reference sequence). CDR3 in amino acids: CSRASGTDTQYF. CDR3 DNA, as far as it was read: TGCAGTAGGGCTAGCGGCACAGATACG.

A few counts support this clone. The CDR3 end lies 3 residues beyond the end of the read and is filled in from the germline J gene. The V call is TRBV5-8, the J call TRBJ2-5, with D possibly TRBD2 on 7 matching bases. V gave up 6 bases and J gave up 4 bases, with 16 bases separating them. The CDR3 sequence is 14 residues long. The V gene's germline CDR1 is SGHTS and CDR2 YDEGEE. The CDR3 protein is CASNRGAGGETQYF. The part of the CDR3 DNA that was read is TGTGCCAGCAACCGGGGGGCAGGAGGAGAGACC.

In its sample, this clone was seen many times. The read halts 3 residues ahead of the CDR3 end, with the missing end drawn from the germline J gene. The gene calls are TRBV18 and TRBJ2-3, with D maybe TRBD1 (5 bases). There are 16 residues in the CDR3. Trimming left V 6 bases short and J 4 bases short, with 20 bases between. Germline V CDR1 and CDR2: KGHSH, LQKENI. The sequenced CDR3 bases are TGTGCCAGCTCTATTCTTAATAGGGGTGGCCCAGATACG. Its translation is CASSILNRGGPDT. The whole CDR3 protein reads CASSILNRGGPDTQYF.

In this sample, this clone turned up many times. The read finishes 3 residues shy of the CDR3 end, and the germline J gene is used to complete it. This rearrangement joins TRBV9 to TRBJ2-7, with D perhaps matching TRBD1 (5 bases). This CDR3 region has 14 residues. The V gene's germline CDR1 is SGDLS and CDR2 YYNGEE. V lost 0 bases and J 3 bases, leaving 10 bases between the germline ends. The part of the CDR3 DNA that was read is TGTGCCAGCAGCGTAGTCAGGGAACTCTACGAG. Protein: CASSVVRELYE. The entire CDR3 sequence reads CASSVVRELYEQYF.

This clone was recorded at least ten times. The read stops 3 residues short of the end of the CDR3; the missing end is completed from the germline J gene. The chain links TRBV5-1 to TRBJ2-2; possible D gene TRBD1, 5 bases. The germline V and J ends were trimmed by 0 bases and 3 bases, with 12 bases remaining between them. The CDR3 runs to 16 residues. CDR1 and CDR2 (germline): SGHRS, YFSETQ. CDR3 DNA (partial): TGCGCCAGCAGCTTGGTAAGCAGGGTGGACACCGGGGAG. Translating gives CASSLVSRVDTGE. The entire CDR3 sequence reads CASSLVSRVDTGELFF.

This clone came up many times. Read coverage stops 3 residues before the CDR3 terminus; the germline J gene supplies the remainder. V usage is TRBV14 and J usage is TRBJ2-3, with D possibly TRBD1 on 6 matching bases. Germline V gives CDR1 SGHDN, CDR2 FVKESK. This CDR3 has 19 amino acids. The ends were cut back, 2 bases at V and 1 base at J, with 22 bases in the middle. CDR3 DNA (partial): TGTGCCAGCAGCCAAATGGAGAATTGGGGGCTGGGAGGCACAGATACG. This sequence encodes CASSQMENWGLGGTDT. The entire CDR3 protein reads CASSQMENWGLGGTDTQYF.

This clone was counted ten times or more. The read halts 3 residues ahead of the CDR3 end, with the missing end drawn from the germline J gene. This chain links TRBV19 with TRBJ2-3; D may be TRBD1 (5 bases). Germline-derived CDR1 and CDR2 are LNHDA and SQIVND (reference sequence). V lost 0 bases to trimming and J lost 4 bases, with 5 bases between them. The CDR3 extends over 13 amino acids. CDR3: CASSIDRADTQYF. The sequenced CDR3 bases are TGTGCCAGTAGTATAGACAGGGCAGATACG.

This clone was seen repeatedly, ten times or more. The read gets to within 3 residues of the CDR3 end, and the germline J gene fills in the rest. This chain connects TRBV15 to TRBJ2-3; 9 bases are shared with TRBD2. Germline assignment: CDR1 LNHNV and CDR2 YYDKDF (reference sequence). Germline trimming cut 2 bases from V and 4 bases from J; bases unmatched to any gene: 7. The CDR3 is made up of 16 amino acids. The covered CDR3 bases are TGTGCCACCAGCAGACTTAGCGGGAGTGGGTCAGATACG. It specifies CATSRLSGSGSDT. The whole CDR3 region reads CATSRLSGSGSDTQYF.

This clone has at least ten counts. The CDR3 end is not reached by the read, which stops 3 residues before it; the germline J gene fills it in. The chain uses TRBV7-3 and TRBJ2-3, with 11 bases fitting TRBD1. V shed 2 bases, J shed 2 bases, and the junction held 3 bases outside the gene matches. Germline CDR1 is SGHTA and CDR2 is FQGTGA. The CDR3 loop spans 16 amino acids. The DNA read from the CDR3 is TGTGCCAGCAGCTTATTAGGACAGGGGGCCACAGATACG. Its protein is CASSLLGQGATDT. The entire CDR3 sequence reads CASSLLGQGATDTQYF. Supplemented by reference TRBV7-3 and TRBJ2-3, the full variable domain reads GAGVSQTPSNKVTEKGKYVELRCDPISGHTALYWYRQSLGQGPEFLIYFQGTGAADDSGLPNDRFFAVRPEGSVSTLKIQRTERGDSAVYLCASSLLGQGATDTQYFGPGTRLTVL.

This clone was counted ten times or more. The CDR3 goes on 3 residues after the read ends, and that part is filled in from the germline J gene. The chain uses TRBV5-1 and TRBJ2-5; D may be TRBD1 (5 bases). V lost 2 bases and J lost 4, with 12 bases in between. This CDR3 is 14 amino acids long. Germline values: CDR1 SGHRS, CDR2 YFSETQ. The CDR3 bases that were read are TGCGCCAGCAGCTTAGAAGCAGGGCGAGAGACC. Its translation: CASSLEAGRET. The CDR3 reads in full as CASSLEAGRETQYF.

This clone was observed many times. The read halts 3 residues ahead of the CDR3 end, with the missing end drawn from the germline J gene. The gene calls are TRBV2 and TRBJ2-1; TRBD2 might be the D (5 bases). The ends were cut back, 9 bases at V and 7 bases at J, with 19 bases in the middle. This CDR3 has 14 amino acids. Per the germline V gene, CDR1 is SNHLY and CDR2 is FYNNEI. CDR3: CARNPTTPGNEQFF. The covered CDR3 bases are TGTGCCAGGAACCCGACTACCCCTGGAAATGAG.

This clone was counted ten times or more. Sequencing ends 3 residues short of the CDR3 end; the germline J gene provides the rest. The chain is built from TRBV6-2 or TRBV6-3 and TRBJ2-3; 8 nucleotides match TRBD2. The germline gives CDR1 MNHEY, CDR2 SVGEGT. This CDR3 spans 17 amino acids. V trimming: 2 bases; J trimming: 2 bases; junction bases outside the gene matches: 9. Incomplete CDR3 DNA: TGTGCCAGCAGTTACCTCGGACTAGCCCCATACACAGATACG. The encoded protein is CASSYLGLAPYTDT. In full, the CDR3 is CASSYLGLAPYTDTQYF.

The table lists this clone with many counts. The read ends 3 residues before the CDR3 terminus; that terminus is restored from the germline J gene. This chain uses TRBV6-2 or TRBV6-3 with TRBJ2-3, with 7 bases aligning to TRBD1. This CDR3 comprises 15 residues. Germline trimming cut 10 bases from V and 3 bases from J; bases unmatched to any gene: 13. Germline CDR1 MNHEY, CDR2 SVGEGT. Partial CDR3 DNA: TGTGCCATAAGGGACAGCTCTTTTGGGACAGATACG. Its translation: CAIRDSSFGTDT. The entire CDR3 is CAIRDSSFGTDTQYF.

This clone was found many times. With the read ending 3 residues before the CDR3 end, the germline J gene is used to fill in that end. The chain carries TRBV30 and TRBJ1-5, with 8 positions matching TRBD1. J lost 4 bases, V lost 6 bases, and 5 bases had no gene match. Germline values: CDR1 GTSNPN, CDR2 SVGIG (reference sequence). The CDR3 is made up of 13 amino acids. Here the CDR3 reads CACVTGDNQPQHF. The DNA read from the CDR3 is TGTGCCTGCGTGACAGGGGATAATCAGCCC. The full variable domain, completed using reference TRBV30 and TRBJ1-5, is SQTIHQWPATLVQPVGSPLSLECTVEGTSNPNLYWYRQAAGRGLQLLFYSVGIGQISSEVPQNLSASRPQDRQFILSSKKLLLSDSGFYLCACVTGDNQPQHFGDGTRLSIL.

This clone was found many times. Read data end 3 residues before the CDR3 end; the end is taken from the germline J gene. This chain uses TRBV7-2 with TRBJ2-3, with TRBD1 identical over 7 bases. CDR3 length: 15 amino acids. Germline V gives CDR1 SGHTA, CDR2 FQGNSA. J was trimmed by 2 bases and V by 4 bases; bases with no gene match: 6. The CDR3 sequence: CASSYRGIDTDTQYF. The DNA read from the CDR3 is TGTGCCAGCAGCTACAGGGGAATTGACACAGATACG. The variable domain in full, completed from reference TRBV7-2 and TRBJ2-3, reads GAGVSQSPSNKVTEKGKDVELRCDPISGHTALYWYRQSLGQGLEFLIYFQGNSAPDKSGLPSDRFSAERTGGSVSTLTIQRTQQEDSAVYLCASSYRGIDTDTQYFGPGTRLTVL.

This clone was detected ten times or more. With the read ending 3 residues before the CDR3 end, the germline J gene is used to fill in that end. This chain connects TRBV20-1 to TRBJ2-1, with D possibly being TRBD2 (6 bases). The CDR3 has 16 amino acids. Looked up from germline, CDR1 is DFQATT and CDR2 is SNEGSKA (reference sequence). Trimming stripped 3 bases from V and 5 bases from J, with 20 bases between. CDR3 bases read: TGCAGTGCTAGCCCTCCGGAGGGCGGGGTAAACAATGAG. It translates to CSASPPEGGVNNE. The entire CDR3 is CSASPPEGGVNNEQFF.

This clone was seen repeatedly, ten times or more. Read coverage stops 3 residues before the CDR3 terminus; the germline J gene supplies the remainder. The V call is TRBV29-1, the J call TRBJ2-7, with D unresolved. The CDR3 has 13 residues. Germline V gene sequence: CDR1 SQVTM, CDR2 ANQGSEA. The V and J ends lost 5 bases and 0 bases respectively, with 11 bases between them. The sequenced part of the CDR3 DNA is TGCAGCGTTCGTTATGCTAGCTCCTACGAG. This encodes CSVRYASSYE. The full CDR3 protein reads CSVRYASSYEQYF.

In its sample, this clone was seen many times. The read ends 3 residues before the CDR3 terminus; that terminus is restored from the germline J gene. The V and J genes are TRBV7-6 and TRBJ2-5; D gene uncertain. Between the trimmed V and J ends, which lost 1 base and 4 bases, there was a span of 10 bases. Germline loops: CDR1 SGHVS, CDR2 FNYEAQ. CDR3 length: 14 residues. The part of the CDR3 DNA that was read is TGTGCCAGCAGCTTAGGCGGTTATGGAGAGACC. It is translated as CASSLGGYGET. The CDR3, in full, reads CASSLGGYGETQYF.

This clone showed up many times. Read sequence stops 3 residues before the CDR3 end, and the germline J gene provides the missing end. The chain is built from TRBV6-2 or TRBV6-3 and TRBJ2-5; perhaps TRBD2 as D (6 bases). V was clipped by 5 bases and J by 4 bases, with 17 bases between them. The CDR3 consists of 15 residues. In germline, CDR1 is MNHEY, CDR2 SVGEGT. CDR3 region: CASSAREWSGETQYF. Incomplete CDR3 DNA: TGTGCCAGCAGTGCCCGGGAGTGGAGCGGAGAGACC.

Details on this clone: The CDR3 is cut off 3 residues early in the read; its end comes from the germline J gene. V usage is TRBV19 and J usage is TRBJ1-2; D not resolved. This CDR3 contains 15 residues. CDR1 is LNHDA, CDR2 SQIVND, per germline (reference sequence). CDR3: CASTLQGGRGFDYTF. The covered CDR3 bases are TGTGCCAGTACCTTGCAAGGCGGGAGAGGTTTTGAC.

This clone came up many times. The chain's CDR3 is CASSFAERVYGYTF. CDR3 bases read: TGTGCCAGCAGCTTCGCTGAGAGGGTCTATGGC. The gene calls are TRBV7-2 and TRBJ1-2, with no clear D. The read is 3 residues too short to cover the CDR3 end, so that end is filled in from the germline J gene. The CDR3 runs 14 residues. Trimming pared 3 bases from V and 4 bases from J, leaving 12 bases between. Germline V gene lookup returns CDR1 SGHTA and CDR2 FQGNSA.

The CDR3 bases that were read are TGTGCCAGCAGCCCCCCCCCGGGTGCAGAGACC. Residues: CASSPPPGAET. The full CDR3 reads CASSPPPGAETQYF. The chain recombines TRBV7-2 with TRBJ2-5; no firm D call. The read ends 3 residues shy of where the CDR3 ends; the end is completed using the germline J gene. CDR1 is SGHTA, CDR2 FQGNSA, per germline. Trimming took 5 bases from V and 4 from J, leaving 14 bases between them. This CDR3 spans 14 amino acids.

This clone has a count of ten or more. The CDR3 loop is CAIVGEGNQPQHF. Incomplete CDR3 DNA: TGTGCCATCGTAGGGGAGGGCAATCAGCCC. This chain connects TRBV10-3 to TRBJ1-5, with D possibly TRBD1 on 5 matching bases. The read ends 3 residues early relative to the CDR3; the germline J gene fills the gap. Germline V gives CDR1 ENHRY, CDR2 SYGVKD. This CDR3 is built from 13 residues. Trimming shortened V by 8 bases and J by 2 bases, and 10 bases separated the two germline ends.

This clone was seen at least ten times. A read error may produce the germline difference seen at one junction end. The read finishes 3 residues shy of the CDR3 end, and the germline J gene is used to complete it. The chain links TRBV7-7 to TRBJ2-7; TRBD1 agrees at 8 bases. This CDR3 has 13 residues. Germline CDR1 and CDR2: SSHAT and FNYEAQ (reference sequence). Partial CDR3 DNA: TGTGCTAGCAGCTTAGGGACAGGCTACGAG. It codes for CASSLGTGYE. The full-length CDR3 reads as CASSLGTGYEQYF.

In this sample, this clone turned up many times. The read comes to an end 3 residues before the CDR3 does, leaving the germline J gene to fill in the end. The chain recombines TRBV9 with TRBJ2-1, with TRBD2 matching 8 bases. V lost 4 bases and J lost 0; bases outside the gene matches: 12. This CDR3 contains 18 residues. Germline lookup yields CDR1 SGDLS and CDR2 YYNGEE. The covered CDR3 bases are TGTGCCAGCAGCCCTAGGACTAGCCGAAGGAGCTCCTACAATGAG. As protein: CASSPRTSRRSSYNE. The full-length CDR3 reads as CASSPRTSRRSSYNEQFF.

This clone was observed many times. The CDR3 end is not reached by the read, which stops 3 residues before it; the germline J gene fills it in. This rearrangement joins TRBV20-1 to TRBJ1-6; D not resolved. Per the germline V gene, CDR1 is DFQATT and CDR2 is SNEGSKA (reference sequence). V dropped 0 bases and J dropped 9 bases, with 6 bases sitting between them. The CDR3 runs 12 residues. CDR3 DNA, as far as it was read: TGCAGTGCTAGAGAGTCGTTTTCACCC. Protein sequence: CSARESFSP. The entire CDR3 reads CSARESFSPLHF.

This clone has a count of ten or more. The read stops 3 residues short of the end of the CDR3; the missing end is completed from the germline J gene. The J gene is TRBJ2-3, the V gene TRBV18, with 7 bases fitting TRBD1. The length of the CDR3 is 16 residues. Germline loops: CDR1 KGHSH, CDR2 LQKENI. Trimming removed 1 base from V and 1 base from J; junction bases left unmatched: 5. The sequenced part of the CDR3 DNA is TGTGCCAGCTCACCACAAGCCGGGACAGGCACAGATACG. Protein product: CASSPQAGTGTDT. The entire CDR3 sequence reads CASSPQAGTGTDTQYF.

This clone was observed at least ten times. The read is 3 residues too short to cover the CDR3 end, so that end is filled in from the germline J gene. The chain carries TRBV5-1 and TRBJ2-5; D gene ambiguous. Germline-derived CDR1 and CDR2 are SGHRS and YFSETQ. V was clipped by 0 bases and J by 7 bases, with 16 bases between them. This CDR3 region has 15 residues. The DNA read from the CDR3 is TGCGCCAGCAGCTTGGATTTAGGGCAGTCCCGGACC. The encoded protein is CASSLDLGQSRT. The whole CDR3 reads CASSLDLGQSRTQYF.